A single TCR beta chain is shown here with its context. The antigen is undetermined. This sample was taken from a study of T cell responses to AZD1222 COVID-19 vaccine. Study in general: Pooling covered second doses at about 4 or about 12 weeks. Study conclusions and caveats: In a largely white British group with more females than males, clonal diversity was possibly underestimated. Reportedly, nearly half of unique spike TCRs recognized epitopes outside B.1.351/B.1.1.7 mutations. Receipt of two AZD1222 doses was followed by a rise in Spike-specific TCR breadth and depth.

This table comes from immunoSEQ multiplex PCR, and its TCRdb copy is limited to in-frame clones, with some not included. The sample records 150,000 to 200,000 clones, approximately 90% being singletons. This CDR3 has 16 amino acids. J lost 7 bases, V lost 4 bases, and 15 bases had no gene match. From germline, CDR1 is MGHRA and CDR2 YSYEKL. This sequence was found in an adult in good health. V gene TRBV4-1 combines with J gene TRBJ2-5, with 7 bases identical to TRBD2. The source was peripheral blood, collected on day 0 of AZD1222 vaccination. CDR3 sequence reads: CASSPAGTTPIATQYF. The DNA of the CDR3 is TGCGCCAGCAGCCCCGCCGGGACTACGCCTATAGCGACCCAGTACTTC.